This is a list of T cell receptor beta chains from one sample in a study of cytomegalovirus exposure and HLA in healthy donors. The assay was immunoSEQ multiplex PCR, and TCRdb's table has in-frame clones only and misses some. The sample contains about 190,000 clones, roughly 79% of which appear only once. The sample taken for sequencing was PBMCs. The source is a woman aged 18-29 years in good health and CMV-seronegative. Both conserved end residues are part of each CDR3. A D gene is named only where the DNA matches it firmly. Where a row states a size, it is once, few, many or the class of an expanded clone; other rows omit it.

>TRBV10-3|TRBJ2-1|NA|15|TRBD2
TGTGCCATCAGTGAGTTACTAGCGGGAGCCAATGAGCAGTTCTTC
CAISELLAGANEQFF
>TRBV28|TRBJ2-3|NA|15|TRBD2
TGTGCCAGCAGCAAGGGTAGCGGGGGGGCAGATACGCAGTATTTT
CASSKGSGGADTQYF
>TRBV10-2|TRBJ1-6|NA|17|TRBD1
TGCGCCAGCAGTCGGACAGGGGGCGGGCAAGTGGATTCACCCCTCCACTTT
CASSRTGGGQVDSPLHF
>TRBV11-1|TRBJ1-6|few|15|NA
TGTGCCAGCACCTCCACTAGGAAGTATAATTCACCCCTCCACTTT
CASTSTRKYNSPLHF
>TRBV10-3|TRBJ2-4|NA|19|NA
TGTGCCATCAGTGAGTCTAACTCAGGGGGGTGGACCGTCAAAAACATTCAGTACTTC
CAISESNSGGWTVKNIQYF
>TRBV30|TRBJ2-7|NA|14|TRBD2
TGTGCCTGGAGTGTCGGGCTAGCGGCTTACGAGCAGTACTTC
CAWSVGLAAYEQYF
>TRBV7-9|TRBJ1-1|NA|16|TRBD1
TGTGCCAGCAGCTGGCCGGGACAGACTTTGAACACTGAAGCTTTCTTT
CASSWPGQTLNTEAFF
>TRBV6-5|TRBJ1-1|NA|15|NA
TGTGCCAGCAGTTACTCGAGGGAGACGGGCACTGAAGCTTTCTTT
CASSYSRETGTEAFF
>TRBV7-6|TRBJ2-7|NA|11|TRBD2
TGTGCCAGCAGCCCCGGGGGGGAGCAGTACTTC
CASSPGGEQYF
>TRBV5-1|TRBJ1-2|NA|15|TRBD1
TGCGCCAGCAGCTTCGGACAGGGAAATGGTTTTGGCTACACCTTC
CASSFGQGNGFGYTF
>TRBV19|TRBJ2-5|NA|15|TRBD2
TGTGCCAGTAGTCCATGGACTAGCGGCCAAGAGACCCAGTACTTC
CASSPWTSGQETQYF
>TRBV7-9|TRBJ2-3|NA|12|NA
TGTGCCAGCAGCTTAGAGGTGTCCACAGGGATTTTT
CASSLEVSTGIF
>TRBV6-6|TRBJ2-1|NA|12|NA
TGTGCCAGCAGTCCTCAGGCCAATGAGCAGTTCTTC
CASSPQANEQFF
>TRBV19|TRBJ1-1|NA|14|NA
TGTGCCAGTAGTGCGGGCCCCATGAACACTGAAGCTTTCTTT
CASSAGPMNTEAFF
>TRBV19|TRBJ1-1|NA|13|NA
TGTGCCAGTAGGAACACGGGGAACACTGAAGCTTTCTTT
CASRNTGNTEAFF
>TRBV9|TRBJ2-7|NA|13|NA
TGTGCCAGCAGCGTCTCCAGCTCCTACGAGCAGTACTTC
CASSVSSSYEQYF
>TRBV6-5|TRBJ1-5|NA|13|TRBD1
TGTGCCAGTGGACAGGGTCGCAATCAGCCCCAGCATTTT
CASGQGRNQPQHF
>TRBV25-1|TRBJ2-3|NA|15|NA
TGTGCCAGCAGTGAGGTGGGGGGGCGAGAGATAACACAGTATTTT
CASSEVGGREITQYF
>TRBV5-1|TRBJ2-1|NA|16|NA
TGCGCCAGCAGCCCTGATCCGGGGGGCCTCGTCAATGAGCAGTTCTTC
CASSPDPGGLVNEQFF
>TRBV6-5|TRBJ1-2|few|12|TRBD1
TGTGCCAGCAGTCAGACAGGGTATCAGGTCACCTTC
CASSQTGYQVTF
>TRBV5-1|TRBJ1-6|NA|17|TRBD1
TGCGCCAGCAGCTTGGACTTGGGCGCCAGGGGGCTTTCACCCCTCCACTTT
CASSLDLGARGLSPLHF
>TRBV5-1|TRBJ1-1|NA|14|NA
TGCGCCAGCAGCACCCAGGGGAGGAACACTGAAGCTTTCTTT
CASSTQGRNTEAFF
>TRBV28|TRBJ1-6|NA|14|NA
TGTGCCAGCAGTTTGGGGGGGCCGAATTCACCCCTCCACTTT
CASSLGGPNSPLHF
>TRBV7-9|TRBJ1-2|NA|16|TRBD1
TGTGCCAGCAGCTCCCTGACACAGGGGGGGGACTATGGCTACACCTTC
CASSSLTQGGDYGYTF
>TRBV4-3|TRBJ2-1|NA|16|TRBD2
TGCGCCAGCAGCATGATAGCGGGAGGAGGGACGGGTGAGCAGTTCTTC
CASSMIAGGGTGEQFF
>TRBV7-8|TRBJ2-7|NA|14|NA
TGTGCCAGCAGCGTCGACGGGAGCTCCTACGAGCAGTACTTC
CASSVDGSSYEQYF
>TRBV7-3|TRBJ2-1|NA|17|TRBD2
TGTGCCAGCAGCTCCTCACGTTCTAGCGGGAGGGGGAATGAGCAGTTCTTC
CASSSSRSSGRGNEQFF
>TRBV19|TRBJ1-3|NA|16|NA
TGTGCCAGTAGTATCCGCCAGACAAACTCTGGAAACACCATATATTTT
CASSIRQTNSGNTIYF
>TRBV27|TRBJ2-1|once|11|NA
TGTGCCAGCGGGGGAGGCAATGAGCAGTTCTTC
CASGGGNEQFF
>TRBV28|TRBJ2-3|once|12|NA
TGTGCCAGCAGCTCGGGGACAGATACGCAGTATTTT
CASSSGTDTQYF
>TRBV6-4|TRBJ1-1|NA|18|NA
TGTGCCAGCAGTGACCATTTACGAGACAGCTTAGTGAACACTGAAGCTTTCTTT
CASSDHLRDSLVNTEAFF
>TRBV28|TRBJ2-7|NA|14|TRBD2
TGTGCCAGCAGTCTAACTAGCGGGAGCTACGAGCAGTACTTC
CASSLTSGSYEQYF
>TRBV5-1|TRBJ2-1|NA|16|NA
TGCGCCAGCAGCTTGGGAGGGCTAGCGTACTACAATGAGCAGTTCTTC
CASSLGGLAYYNEQFF
>TRBV9|TRBJ2-1|NA|12|NA
TGTGCCAGCAGCGTTCCCAGGGGTTTTCTGTTCTTC
CASSVPRGFLFF
>TRBV9|TRBJ2-1|NA|16|TRBD1
TGTGCCAGCAGCTATACCGGGACAGTACCCTACAATGAGCAGTTCTTC
CASSYTGTVPYNEQFF
>TRBV6-1|TRBJ1-1|NA|12|NA
TGTGCCAGCAGTGTACTAAACACTGAAGCTTTCTTT
CASSVLNTEAFF
>TRBV5-1|TRBJ2-7|NA|14|TRBD2
TGCGCCAGCAGCTTCATTAGCGGGTCCTACGAGCAGTACTTC
CASSFISGSYEQYF
>TRBV30|TRBJ2-1|NA|16|TRBD2
TGTGCCTGGAGTCGTTCCGGGACTAGTGGTTTGAATGAGCAGTTCTTC
CAWSRSGTSGLNEQFF
>TRBV5-1|TRBJ2-3|NA|14|NA
TGCGCCAGCAGCTTGGCAGATAGCACAGATACGCAGTATTTT
CASSLADSTDTQYF
>TRBV29-1|TRBJ1-3|once|11|NA
TGCAGTCTCGGGGTAGGAAACACCATATATTTT
CSLGVGNTIYF
>TRBV5-1|TRBJ2-7|NA|14|TRBD1
TGCGCCAGCAGCACAAGGGACAGTTTCTACGAGCAGTACTTC
CASSTRDSFYEQYF
>TRBV7-8|TRBJ2-7|NA|19|TRBD2
TGTGCCAGCAGCTTATTAGGGACTAGCGGGGGGCAGGGTTCCTACGAGCAGTACTTC
CASSLLGTSGGQGSYEQYF
>TRBV14|TRBJ2-7|NA|16|TRBD2
TGTGCCAGCAGCCCTACTACCGGGACTAGCGGGTACGAGCAGTACTTC
CASSPTTGTSGYEQYF
>TRBV4-1|TRBJ2-4|NA|13|TRBD2
TGCGCCAGCAGTAGTAGCGGGAACCTCATTCAGTACTTC
CASSSSGNLIQYF
>TRBV5-1|TRBJ2-3|NA|15|NA
TGCGCCAGCAGCTTATCAGGAGGGAACACAGATACGCAGTATTTT
CASSLSGGNTDTQYF
>TRBV9|TRBJ1-2|NA|17|TRBD1
TGTGCCAGCAGCGTAGCTTCCTCGACAGGGGCATCCAATGGCTACACCTTC
CASSVASSTGASNGYTF
>TRBV2|TRBJ2-7|once|15|TRBD1
TGTGCCAGCAGCTTCGACAGGGGGACCTCCTACGAGCAGTACTTC
CASSFDRGTSYEQYF
>TRBV6-1|TRBJ1-1|few|13|NA
TGTGCCAGCAGTGAATTCAGGGACACTGAAGCTTTCTTT
CASSEFRDTEAFF
>TRBV13|TRBJ1-1|NA|13|NA
TGTGCCAGCAGCTTGGGCAGGGGCACTGAAGCTTTCTTT
CASSLGRGTEAFF
>TRBV18|TRBJ2-3|NA|16|TRBD1
TGTGCCAGCTCACCCGGGACAGGGGGCAACACAGATACGCAGTATTTT
CASSPGTGGNTDTQYF
>TRBV6-1|TRBJ2-7|NA|16|NA
TGTGCCAGCAGTGATTCGGGGCGGGGCCTCTCCTACGAGCAGTACTTC
CASSDSGRGLSYEQYF